This TCR beta chain was sequenced during a study of cytomegalovirus exposure and HLA in healthy donors. Across the study: There were approximately 80 million unique TCRs (from HLA-typed donors) in an early data release.

The PCR used 60 Vbeta and 13 Jbeta primers. Assay: immunoSEQ multiplex PCR; the TCRdb copy retains only in-frame clones and omits some. The table records approximately 210,000 clones, approximately 87% of them present only once. This clone was recorded only once. Its antigen is not identified. The V end lost 0 bases, the J end lost 3 bases, and 11 bases lay between the germline ends. Per germline, CDR1 LNHNV and CDR2 YYDKDF (reference sequence). The CDR3 sequence is 15 residues long. These donors, healthy bone marrow donors, were studied. Findings and caveats of the study: Most likely, a cluster of highly shared sequence variants arose as a sequencing artifact.

This TCR came from a young man in good health and CMV-seronegative. The chain carries TRBV15 and TRBJ1-1; D is unclear. Sequenced: PBMCs. The CDR3 bases are TGTGCCACCAGCAGAGATCTGGCCCTAGACACTGAAGCTTTCTTT. Translation: CATSRDLALDTEAFF. Drawing the rest from reference TRBV15 and TRBJ1-1, the complete variable domain is DAMVIQNPRYQVTQFGKPVTLSCSQTLNHNVMYWYQQKSSQAPKLLFHYYDKDFNNEADTPDNFQSRRPNTSFCFLDIRSPGLGDTAMYLCATSRDLALDTEAFFGQGTRLTVV.